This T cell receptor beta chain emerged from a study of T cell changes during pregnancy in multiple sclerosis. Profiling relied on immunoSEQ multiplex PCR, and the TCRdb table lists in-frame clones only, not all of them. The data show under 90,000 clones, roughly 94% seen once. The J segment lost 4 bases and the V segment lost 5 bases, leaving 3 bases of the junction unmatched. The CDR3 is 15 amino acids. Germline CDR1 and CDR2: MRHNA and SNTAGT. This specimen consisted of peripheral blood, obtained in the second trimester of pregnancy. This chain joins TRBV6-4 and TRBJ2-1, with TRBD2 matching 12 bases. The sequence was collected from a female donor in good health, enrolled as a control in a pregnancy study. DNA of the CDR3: TGTGCCAGCAGTTCCGGGACTAGCGGGTACAATGAGCAGTTCTTC. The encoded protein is CASSSGTSGYNEQFF.